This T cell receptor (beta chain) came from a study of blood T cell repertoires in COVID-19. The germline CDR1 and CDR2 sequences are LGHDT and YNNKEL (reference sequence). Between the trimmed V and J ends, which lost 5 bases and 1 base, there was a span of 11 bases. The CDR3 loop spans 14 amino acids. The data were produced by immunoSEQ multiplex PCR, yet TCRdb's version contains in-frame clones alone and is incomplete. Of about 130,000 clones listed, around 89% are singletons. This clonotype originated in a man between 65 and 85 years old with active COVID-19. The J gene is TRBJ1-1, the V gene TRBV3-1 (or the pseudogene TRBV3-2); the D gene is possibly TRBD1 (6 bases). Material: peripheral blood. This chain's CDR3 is CASSSGHQNTEAFF. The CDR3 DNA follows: TGTGCCAGCAGCTCGGGACACCAGAACACTGAAGCTTTCTTT.